The rows below give T cell receptor beta chains drawn from one sample of a study of T cell responses to AZD1222 COVID-19 vaccine. This table comes from immunoSEQ multiplex PCR, and its TCRdb copy is limited to in-frame clones, with some not included. This sample has around 120,000 clones; 85% to 90% occur once, and the top ten carry 8.4%. This specimen was peripheral blood, taken on day 0 of AZD1222 vaccination. The receptors were sampled from an adult in good health. The CDR3 runs from the conserved cysteine through the conserved F or W. Fields, in order: CDR3 length, V gene, J gene, D gene, clone size, CDR3 DNA, CDR3 protein. A D gene is named only where the DNA matches it firmly. The size of a clone is reported for some rows only, either as once, few or many, or as a class for expanded clones.

>15|TRBV5-6|TRBJ1-2|.|.
TGTGCCAGCAGCTTGGATCCGACAGGCGGCTATGGCTACACCTTC
CASSLDPTGGYGYTF
>15|TRBV4-2|TRBJ1-5|.|.
TGTGCCAGCAGAGAGCCAGGGGATTCCAATCAGCCCCAGCATTTT
CASREPGDSNQPQHF
>15|TRBV4-1|TRBJ1-1|TRBD1|.
TGCGCCAGCAGCCAAGACGACAGGGAGGGCACTGAAGCTTTCTTT
CASSQDDREGTEAFF
>15|TRBV7-9|TRBJ2-3|.|.
TGTGCCAGCAGCTCCTATCAAGGGCTAGCTGATACGCAGTATTTT
CASSSYQGLADTQYF
>16|TRBV6-1|TRBJ2-7|.|.
TGTGCCAGCAGTGATTGGTTCACAGGGATATCCTACGAGCAGTACTTC
CASSDWFTGISYEQYF
>13|TRBV27|TRBJ1-2|TRBD1|.
TGTGCCAGCAGTTTATACAGGGGCTATGGCTACACCTTC
CASSLYRGYGYTF
>15|TRBV11-2|TRBJ2-2|TRBD2|.
TGTGCCAGCAGCTTAGATCTGCTAGCGGAGGGGGAGCTGTTTTTT
CASSLDLLAEGELFF
>12|TRBV30|TRBJ2-2|.|once
TGTGCCTGGAGTTGGCAAACCGGGGAGCTGTTTTTT
CAWSWQTGELFF
>16|TRBV27|TRBJ2-1|.|.
TGTGCCAGCACCACGAGGGTGAGGGACTCCTACAATGAGCAGTTCTTC
CASTTRVRDSYNEQFF
>15|TRBV5-1|TRBJ2-1|TRBD2|.
TGCGCCAGCAGTTTAGCGGGAGGGAATTACAATGAGCAGTTCTTC
CASSLAGGNYNEQFF
>12|TRBV29-1|TRBJ1-2|.|.
TGCAGCGTTGTGGGGGAGGACTATGGCTACACCTTC
CSVVGEDYGYTF
>15|TRBV6-5|TRBJ1-6|TRBD1|.
TGTGCCAGCAGGAGACCGGACAGGACACGGTCACCCCTCCACTTT
CASRRPDRTRSPLHF
>12|TRBV3-1/TRBV3-2|TRBJ1-4|.|few
TGTGCCAGCAGCCAAGATAGAGAAAAACTGTTTTTT
CASSQDREKLFF
>13|TRBV19|TRBJ1-2|.|.
TGTGCCAGTACCGCTAGACATAACTATGGCTACACCTTC
CASTARHNYGYTF
>16|TRBV18|TRBJ2-7|TRBD2|.
TGTGCCAGCTCACCAAACCTAGCGGGACCCGAGGGCGAGCAGTACTTC
CASSPNLAGPEGEQYF
>14|TRBV7-9|TRBJ1-5|TRBD1|.
TGTGCCAGCAGCCCCGACAGGGGAACTCAGCCCCAGCATTTT
CASSPDRGTQPQHF
>12|TRBV10-2|TRBJ2-7|.|.
TGCGCCAGCAGTGATCCCATCGGCGAGCAGTACTTC
CASSDPIGEQYF
>13|TRBV19|TRBJ1-1|TRBD1|once
TGTGCCAGTAACCCGACAGGGACGCCTGAAGCTTTCTTT
CASNPTGTPEAFF
>16|TRBV9|TRBJ1-2|TRBD1|.
TGTGCCAGCAGCGTAAACCCCTTGACAGGGGACTATGGCTACACCTTC
CASSVNPLTGDYGYTF
>15|TRBV9|TRBJ1-3|.|.
TGTGCCAGCAGCGTAGGACCAGGGACTGGAAACACCATATATTTT
CASSVGPGTGNTIYF
>17|TRBV6-2/TRBV6-3|TRBJ1-4|.|once
TGTGCCAGCAGACCTCCCCGGGACTGGGACGCTAATGAAAAACTGTTTTTT
CASRPPRDWDANEKLFF
>13|TRBV12-3/TRBV12-4|TRBJ2-1|.|.
TGTGCCAGCAGTTATGGTGCTCGGAATGAGCAGTTCTTC
CASSYGARNEQFF
>15|TRBV4-2|TRBJ1-3|.|.
TGTGCCAGCAGCCAAGATTGGGCCCCCGGAAACACCATATATTTT
CASSQDWAPGNTIYF
>13|TRBV19|TRBJ1-5|.|once
TGTGCCACCATTGAGGGTCCAGGTCAGCCCCAGCATTTT
CATIEGPGQPQHF
>14|TRBV7-9|TRBJ1-6|.|.
TGTGCCAGCAGCTCTGGACAGAATAATTCACCCCTCCACTTT
CASSSGQNNSPLHF
>13|TRBV2|TRBJ2-5|.|.
.
CASIRARGETQYF
>14|TRBV11-2|TRBJ2-7|TRBD1|.
TGTGCCAGCAGCTTGCTCCGGGACAGGGACGAGCAGTACTTC
CASSLLRDRDEQYF
>14|TRBV2|TRBJ2-2|.|.
TGTGCCAGCAGTCGTGGGAGGATCACCGGGGAGCTGTTTTTT
CASSRGRITGELFF
>11|TRBV4-1|TRBJ2-1|.|.
TGCGCCAGCAGCCGAGACAATGAGCAGTTCTTC
CASSRDNEQFF
>17|TRBV28|TRBJ1-5|.|.
TGTGCCAGCAGTTTATGGGCAGAGGACTATAGCAATCAGCCCCAGCATTTT
CASSLWAEDYSNQPQHF
>16|TRBV5-1|TRBJ2-5|TRBD2|once
TGCGCCAGCACAACTCTACCGACTAGCGGGGAGGTGACCCAGTACTTC
CASTTLPTSGEVTQYF
>14|TRBV5-5|TRBJ1-1|.|few
TGTGCCAGCAGCTTCAGGGCCCAGAACACTGAAGCTTTCTTT
CASSFRAQNTEAFF
>15|TRBV7-9|TRBJ1-2|.|.
TGTGCCAGCAGCTTATATGAGGGGGGTAACTATGGCTACACCTTC
CASSLYEGGNYGYTF
>17|TRBV3-1/TRBV3-2|TRBJ2-1|.|once
TGTGCCAGCAGCCAAGAAGGGGGTCGCGGGGCCTACAATGAGCAGTTCTTC
CASSQEGGRGAYNEQFF
>18|TRBV15|TRBJ2-2|TRBD1|.
TGTGCCACCAGCAGACCTCGGGACAGGGCCAAGAACACCGGGGAGCTGTTTTTT
CATSRPRDRAKNTGELFF
>14|TRBV6-1|TRBJ1-5|.|.
TGTGCCAGCAGTGAGGCTGGAAGCAATCAGCCCCAGCATTTT
CASSEAGSNQPQHF
>17|TRBV19|TRBJ1-5|.|.
TGTGCCAGTAGTAGGCCGGGCAGAACCTTGGGGGGTCAGCCCCAGCATTTT
CASSRPGRTLGGQPQHF
>14|TRBV7-8|TRBJ2-7|.|once
TGTGCCAGCAGCCCAGGTCACAGTTCGCACGAGCAGTACTTC
CASSPGHSSHEQYF
>17|TRBV28|TRBJ1-5|.|few
TGTGCCAGCAGTCGCCTTTATCCGGGACCAGGTAATCAGCCCCAGCATTTT
CASSRLYPGPGNQPQHF
>13|TRBV19|TRBJ1-5|.|.
TGTGCCACCTCCCAGGGGTACAATCAGCCCCAGCATTTT
CATSQGYNQPQHF
>13|TRBV6-5|TRBJ1-1|.|.
TGTGCCAGCAGTTACTCGAGGAACACTGAAGCTTTCTTT
CASSYSRNTEAFF
>15|TRBV29-1|TRBJ2-7|TRBD1|.
TGCAGCGTTGAACCCTCGGCAGGGGGCCCCTACGAGCAGTACTTC
CSVEPSAGGPYEQYF
>14|TRBV5-1|TRBJ1-1|.|.
TGCGCCAGCAGCAAGGACAGTTTGAACACTGAAGCTTTCTTT
CASSKDSLNTEAFF
>19|TRBV28|TRBJ1-1|TRBD1|.
TGTGCCAGCAGTTTATCATACGGGACAGGGGGCTCCCTTAACACTGAAGCTTTCTTT
CASSLSYGTGGSLNTEAFF
>17|TRBV29-1|TRBJ2-2|TRBD1|.
TGCAGCGTTGTACGAATGGGGACAGGATTGAACACCGGGGAGCTGTTTTTT
CSVVRMGTGLNTGELFF
>14|TRBV2|TRBJ2-7|.|.
TGTGCCAGCACCTCCCCACGGCGGAGCTACGAGCAGTACTTC
CASTSPRRSYEQYF
>14|TRBV4-1|TRBJ1-1|.|.
TGCGCCAGCAGGCCCGGGCCCTTAAACACTGAAGCTTTCTTT
CASRPGPLNTEAFF
>13|TRBV9|TRBJ1-5|.|.
TGTGCCAGCAGCGATGCGGCCACAGGGCCCCAGCATTTT
CASSDAATGPQHF
>14|TRBV6-5|TRBJ2-7|TRBD1|.
TGTGCCAGCAGTTCCCAGGGGGTTTCCTACGAGCAGTACTTC
CASSSQGVSYEQYF
>12|TRBV2|TRBJ1-2|.|.
TGTGCCAGCAGCTCAGAGAACTATGGCTACACCTTC
CASSSENYGYTF
>11|TRBV7-9|TRBJ2-1|.|.
TGTGCCAGCAGCTTAGCGCGTGAGCAGTTCTTC
CASSLAREQFF
>16|TRBV6-2/TRBV6-3|TRBJ2-5|TRBD2|.
TGTGCCAGCAGTTTCACTAGCGGGGACTACCAAGAGACCCAGTACTTC
CASSFTSGDYQETQYF
>15|TRBV6-4|TRBJ2-1|TRBD2|.
TGTGCCAGCAGTGCCCCAGCGGGAGGGGGGAATGAGCAGTTCTTC
CASSAPAGGGNEQFF
>13|TRBV4-2|TRBJ2-2|.|.
TGTGCCAGCAGTCGGGGTCGTACCGGGGAGCTGTTTTTT
CASSRGRTGELFF
>13|TRBV19|TRBJ1-1|TRBD1|.
TGTGCCAGTAGTACCGACAGGGCGATAGAAGCTTTCTTT
CASSTDRAIEAFF
>14|TRBV18|TRBJ1-6|.|.
TGTGCCAGCTCACCACAGGGGAGCGATTCACCCCTCCACTTT
CASSPQGSDSPLHF